This T cell receptor (beta chain) comes out of a study of cytomegalovirus exposure and HLA in healthy donors. Study observations and caveats: Across all donors, roughly uniform sequencing depth was an assumption of the presence/absence analyses. With later analysis, a missense DCLRE1C variant became linked to TCR beta V- and J-gene trimming. Common viral pathogens seemed to be connected with several of the most significant clusters, according to a later analysis.

Note on this clone: Antigen specificity is unknown.

Trimming took 4 bases from V and 0 from J; bases not matched to a gene: 5. The CDR3 totals 15 residues. Germline V gives CDR1 MGHRA, CDR2 YSYEKL. PCR involved 60 Vbeta and 13 Jbeta primers. As handled by the study authors: Later reanalysis found 75 million to 95 million unique TCR beta chains, roughly 9.9 million of them shared. Clones were read by immunoSEQ multiplex PCR, and TCRdb kept only the in-frame ones, dropping some. The V and J calls and clone size come from that table; D and trimming were worked out from the DNA. This sample has over 150,000 clones, with 70% to 80% found just once. The chain uses TRBV4-1 and TRBJ2-7, with 8 bases that match TRBD1. This sequence was found in a young man in good health and CMV-seropositive. The sample taken for sequencing was PBMCs. As DNA, the CDR3 is TGCGCCAGCAGCCCCCGGGACAGGAGCTCCTACGAGCAGTACTTC. Its translation: CASSPRDRSSYEQYF.